This T cell receptor beta chain was captured in a study of metastatic and nonmetastatic thyroid tumors. Study-level background: A comparison of repertoires was made across blood and tumor or nodule tissue from malignant and benign thyroid patients.

This clone was seen at least ten times. CDR1 SQVTM and CDR2 ANQGSEA come from the germline V gene. CDR3 length: 13 residues. V lost 4 bases, J lost 3 bases, and 10 bases lay in between. In the study's own analysis: The study took CDR3 differences across clinicopathological groups and made a distant-metastasis classifier for papillary thyroid cancer from them. TCRdb used MiXCR to call clones anew from the PCR reads. The V and J calls come from TCRdb's annotation, not from the publication. The data show fewer than 30,000 clones, with 15% to 20% seen just once and over 3.5% held by the top ten. Patients had received no treatment of any kind before thyroid surgery.

This TCR came from a female donor with papillary thyroid cancer or a benign thyroid nodule (not recorded which). Some clones in this sample may be carry-over from other donors' samples. V usage is TRBV29-1 and J usage is TRBJ2-1; no firm D call. The sequenced sample was blood. CDR3 in amino acids: CSVADPYYNEQFF. CDR3 nucleotides: TGCAGCGTTGCGGATCCGTACTACAATGAGCAGTTCTTC.